Listed below are T cell receptor beta chains from one sample, sequenced in a study of response to subunit inactivated influenza vaccine. TCRdb processed the RT-PCR reads anew with MiXCR; each CDR3 protein has one entry. This table has about 160,000 distinct CDR3 sequences, 11% appearing once. The specimen comprised non-naive T cells sorted from PBMCs, sampled 45 days after vaccination. The source of these receptors is a man aged 50-59 years who received an inactivated influenza vaccine. Each CDR3 is given with its conserved first and last residue. The order of the fields is V gene, J gene, clone size, D gene, CDR3 protein, CDR3 DNA. The D gene is left open where the match is weak. A row's size may be missing; if present it is once, few, many or a size class.

TRBV2	TRBJ1-6	few	-	CASRGGGPLHF	TGTGCCAGCCGGGGAGGGGGGCCCCTCCACTTT
TRBV7-2	TRBJ2-1	-	TRBD2	CASSPGGEVRFF	TGTGCCAGCAGCCCCGGGGGGGAGGTGAGGTTCTTC
TRBV6-2/TRBV6-3	TRBJ2-7	once	TRBD1	CASSRGQGYVYEQYF	TGTGCCAGCAGTCGCGGACAGGGATACGTCTACGAGCAGTACTTC
TRBV7-2	TRBJ2-3	few	TRBD2	CASSLARRGAGTDTQYF	TGTGCCAGCAGCTTAGCGCGGCGGGGGGCGGGCACAGATACGCAGTATTTT
TRBV6-2/TRBV6-3	TRBJ1-3	-	TRBD1	CASSSWTGAGNTIYF	TGTGCCAGCAGTTCGTGGACAGGGGCTGGAAACACCATATATTTT
TRBV2	TRBJ2-1	-	-	CASSESRGRLDNEQFF	TGTGCCAGCAGTGAGAGCCGGGGGCGGCTTGACAATGAGCAGTTCTTC
TRBV11-3	TRBJ2-2	many	-	CASSSFTGGELFF	TGTGCCAGCAGCTCCTTTACAGGGGGGGAGCTGTTTTTT
TRBV29-1	TRBJ2-7	many	TRBD1	CSVRTGGAYEQYF	TGCAGCGTCCGGACAGGGGGGGCCTACGAGCAGTACTTC
TRBV7-9	TRBJ2-7	few	TRBD2	CASSPGTSGTNEQYF	TGTGCCAGCAGCCCAGGGACTAGCGGGACCAACGAGCAGTACTTC
TRBV5-6	TRBJ1-6	few	TRBD1	CASSLPSTGMASPLHF	TGTGCCAGCAGCCTACCTTCGACAGGGATGGCTTCACCCCTCCACTTT
TRBV7-2	TRBJ1-1	-	-	CASSLRNREAFF	TGTGCCAGCAGCCTTAGGAACAGGGAAGCTTTCTTT
TRBV20-1	TRBJ2-3	-	-	CCARGGITTSTDTQYF	TGCTGCGCTAGAGGTGGAATAACCACTAGCACAGATACGCAGTATTTT
TRBV6-1	TRBJ1-1	few	-	CASSTGSPGTEAFF	TGTGCCAGCAGCACGGGCTCCCCGGGCACTGAAGCTTTCTTT
TRBV5-1	TRBJ1-2	many	TRBD1	CASSPGTGSNYGYTF	TGCGCCAGCAGCCCCGGGACAGGGTCTAACTATGGCTACACCTTC
TRBV7-9	TRBJ1-5	few	-	CASSMSRGGNQPQHF	TGTGCCAGCAGCATGAGCCGTGGGGGCAATCAGCCCCAGCATTTT
TRBV6-2/TRBV6-3	TRBJ1-1	few	-	CASSPRVSGGEAFF	TGTGCCAGCAGTCCTCGGGTCTCGGGGGGGGAAGCTTTCTTT
TRBV6-5	TRBJ1-1	-	-	CASSYSGLEAFF	TGTGCCAGCAGTTACTCGGGATTGGAGGCTTTCTTT
TRBV5-1	TRBJ2-3	-	TRBD2	CASTGGLYPDTQYF	TGCGCCAGCACCGGGGGGTTGTATCCAGATACGCAGTATTTT
TRBV7-2	TRBJ2-7	many	TRBD2	CASSWTSGRVSEQYF	TGTGCCAGCAGCTGGACTAGCGGGAGGGTGAGTGAGCAGTACTTC
TRBV5-6	TRBJ1-5	-	TRBD1	CASSNGQGVGSSNQPQHF	TGTGCCAGCAGCAACGGACAGGGGGTAGGTTCGAGCAATCAGCCCCAGCATTTT
TRBV20-1	TRBJ2-3	-	TRBD2	CSATSLSGLADTDTQYF	TGCAGTGCTACCTCACTCAGCGGACTAGCGGACACAGATACGCAGTATTTT
TRBV5-1	TRBJ2-3	many	-	CASSLGGTRTDTQYF	TGCGCCAGCAGCTTGGGTGGGACTCGCACAGATACGCAGTATTTT
TRBV29-1	TRBJ2-1	few	-	CSVGSQGSYNEQFF	TGCAGCGTTGGCTCACAGGGATCCTACAATGAGCAGTTCTTC
TRBV28	TRBJ2-3	-	TRBD2	CASSGTTTSGRSDTQYF	TGTGCCAGCTCCGGAACCACTACTAGCGGGAGATCAGATACGCAGTATTTT
TRBV12-3/TRBV12-4	TRBJ2-5	-	TRBD2	CVSSLGGGAGETQYF	TGTGTCAGCAGTTTAGGCGGGGGGGCGGGAGAGACCCAGTACTTC
TRBV12-3/TRBV12-4	TRBJ2-7	many	-	CASSFSTGKGEQYF	TGTGCCAGCAGTTTCTCGACAGGAAAAGGCGAGCAGTACTTC
TRBV5-1	TRBJ2-1	many	-	CASSLTGAPSSSYNEQFF	TGCGCCAGCAGCTTGACGGGGGCCCCCTCAAGCTCCTACAATGAGCAGTTCTTC
TRBV28	TRBJ2-2	-	-	CASSFIGLNTGELFF	TGTGCCAGCAGTTTTATCGGGCTGAACACCGGGGAGCTGTTTTTT
TRBV7-8	TRBJ1-2	-	-	CASSLGSQGGYGYTF	TGTGCCAGCAGCTTAGGTAGTCAGGGAGGCTATGGCTACACCTTC
TRBV12-3/TRBV12-4	TRBJ2-1	once	TRBD2	CASSYGLAGGRSSYNEQFF	TGTGCCAGCAGTTACGGGCTAGCGGGGGGAAGGAGCTCCTACAATGAGCAGTTCTTC
TRBV2	TRBJ2-7	-	TRBD1	CASSRRTGGLEQYF	TGTGCCAGCAGTAGGCGGACAGGGGGCCTCGAGCAGTACTTC
TRBV12-3/TRBV12-4	TRBJ2-3	many	-	CASRFNRGGTQYF	TGTGCCAGCAGATTTAACAGGGGAGGTACGCAGTATTTT
TRBV29-1	TRBJ2-1	many	TRBD1	CSVIPNRGGNEQFF	TGCAGCGTTATCCCAAACAGGGGCGGAAATGAGCAGTTCTTC
TRBV4-3	TRBJ1-6	few	-	CASSQAVGNSPLHF	TGCGCCAGCAGCCAAGCGGTCGGTAATTCACCCCTCCACTTT
TRBV20-1	TRBJ2-1	few	TRBD1	CSARVWTGGPNEQFF	TGCAGTGCTAGAGTTTGGACAGGGGGCCCCAATGAGCAGTTCTTC
TRBV20-1	TRBJ2-7	-	-	CSFRRPGLPSYEQYF	TGCAGCTTCCGGAGACCGGGACTTCCCTCCTACGAGCAGTACTTC
TRBV28	TRBJ2-3	few	TRBD2	CASSFSFIGLAGLTDTQYF	TGTGCCAGCAGTTTCTCCTTCATCGGACTAGCGGGACTCACAGATACGCAGTATTTT
TRBV7-2	TRBJ2-3	few	-	CASSLYFADTQYF	TGTGCCAGCAGCTTATACTTCGCAGATACGCAGTATTTT
TRBV27	TRBJ2-2	few	TRBD2	CASSFLAGKPGELFF	TGTGCCAGCAGTTTTCTAGCGGGAAAACCCGGGGAGCTGTTTTTT
TRBV7-2	TRBJ2-7	-	-	CASSPPSSYEQYF	TGTGCCAGCAGCCCCCCAAGCTCCTACGAGCAGTACTTC
TRBV6-6	TRBJ2-7	few	-	CASSYASSEQYF	TGTGCCAGCAGTTACGCTAGCAGCGAGCAGTACTTC
TRBV19	TRBJ2-1	-	-	CASSMGRRLVYNEQFF	TGTGCCAGTAGTATGGGGAGGCGTTTGGTTTACAATGAGCAGTTCTTC
TRBV12-3/TRBV12-4	TRBJ1-2	few	-	CASSFSGNYGYTF	TGTGCCAGCAGTTTTTCAGGGAACTATGGCTACACCTTC
TRBV12-3/TRBV12-4	TRBJ1-2	-	TRBD1	CASSLRGGAGGGYTF	TGTGCCAGCAGTTTAAGGGGTGGGGCAGGGGGGGGCTACACCTTC
TRBV4-1	TRBJ2-1	few	TRBD2	CASSQDSARTSGIEQFF	TGCGCCAGCAGCCAAGATTCCGCCAGGACTAGCGGGATTGAGCAGTTCTTC
TRBV18	TRBJ2-7	many	-	CASSRSGSHEQYF	TGTGCCAGCTCACGCTCAGGGTCCCACGAGCAGTACTTC
TRBV10-2	TRBJ2-3	-	-	CASSETPDLPDTQYF	TGCGCCAGCAGTGAAACCCCGGACCTTCCAGATACGCAGTATTTT
TRBV20-1	TRBJ2-7	few	-	CSARDFGGGYEQYF	TGCAGTGCTAGAGATTTTGGGGGCGGCTACGAGCAGTACTTC
TRBV10-3	TRBJ1-6	many	-	CAIKGGREAPLHF	TGTGCCATCAAGGGTGGTAGGGAGGCACCCCTCCACTTT